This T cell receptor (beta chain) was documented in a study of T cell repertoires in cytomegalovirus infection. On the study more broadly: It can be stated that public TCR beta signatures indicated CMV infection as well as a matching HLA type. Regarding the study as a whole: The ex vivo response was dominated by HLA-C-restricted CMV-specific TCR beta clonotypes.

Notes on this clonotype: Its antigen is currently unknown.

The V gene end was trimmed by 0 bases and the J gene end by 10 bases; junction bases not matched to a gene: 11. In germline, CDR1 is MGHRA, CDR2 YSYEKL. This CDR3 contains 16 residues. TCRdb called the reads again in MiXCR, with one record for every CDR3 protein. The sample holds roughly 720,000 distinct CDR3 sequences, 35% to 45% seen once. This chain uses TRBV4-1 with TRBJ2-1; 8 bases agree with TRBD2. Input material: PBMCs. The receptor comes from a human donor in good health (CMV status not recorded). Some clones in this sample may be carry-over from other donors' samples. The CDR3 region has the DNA TGCGCCAGCAGCCAAGACCCCGGGACTAGGGTGGCGGAGCAGTTCTTC. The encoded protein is CASSQDPGTRVAEQFF.